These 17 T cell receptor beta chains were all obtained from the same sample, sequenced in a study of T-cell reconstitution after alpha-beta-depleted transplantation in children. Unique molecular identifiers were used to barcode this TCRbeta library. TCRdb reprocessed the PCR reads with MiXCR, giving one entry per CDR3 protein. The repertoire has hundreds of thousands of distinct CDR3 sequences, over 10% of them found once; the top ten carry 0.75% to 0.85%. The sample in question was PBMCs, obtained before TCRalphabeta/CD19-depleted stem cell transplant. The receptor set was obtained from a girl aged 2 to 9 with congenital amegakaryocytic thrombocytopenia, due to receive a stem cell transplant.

The CDR3 loop is CASSLFRSQGNEQFF. The DNA of the CDR3 is TGTGCCAGCAGCTTGTTTAGGTCCCAGGGCAATGAGCAGTTCTTC. V gene TRBV13 combines with J gene TRBJ2-1, with a weak D call TRBD1 (5 bases). The germline V gene encodes CDR1 PRHDT and CDR2 FYEKMQ (reference sequence). The CDR3 is 15 residues long. V was cut by 3 bases and J by 6 bases, with 15 bases left in between.

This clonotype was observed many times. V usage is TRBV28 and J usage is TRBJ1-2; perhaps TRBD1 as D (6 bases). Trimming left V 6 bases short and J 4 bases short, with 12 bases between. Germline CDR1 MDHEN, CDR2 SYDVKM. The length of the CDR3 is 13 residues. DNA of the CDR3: TGTGCCAGCAGCCCCGGGACACGCTATGGCTACACCTTC. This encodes CASSPGTRYGYTF.

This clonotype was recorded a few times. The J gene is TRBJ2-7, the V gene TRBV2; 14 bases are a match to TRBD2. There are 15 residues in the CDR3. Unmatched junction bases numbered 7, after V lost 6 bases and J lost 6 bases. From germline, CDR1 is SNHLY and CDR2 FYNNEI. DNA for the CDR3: TGTGCCAGCAGGGGGACTAGCGGGAGCCGGGGCGAGCAGTACTTC. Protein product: CASRGTSGSRGEQYF.

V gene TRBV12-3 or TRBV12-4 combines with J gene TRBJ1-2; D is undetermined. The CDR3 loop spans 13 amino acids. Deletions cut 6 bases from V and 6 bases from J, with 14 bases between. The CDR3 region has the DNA TGTGCCAGCAGCCACCCGGGCTGGGATGGCTACACCTTC. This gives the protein CASSHPGWDGYTF.

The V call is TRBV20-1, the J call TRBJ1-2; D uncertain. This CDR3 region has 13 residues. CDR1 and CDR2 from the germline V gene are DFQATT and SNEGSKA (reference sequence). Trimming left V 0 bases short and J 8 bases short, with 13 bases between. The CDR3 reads CSARDPISEGYTF. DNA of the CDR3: TGCAGTGCTAGAGACCCGATTTCTGAGGGCTACACCTTC.

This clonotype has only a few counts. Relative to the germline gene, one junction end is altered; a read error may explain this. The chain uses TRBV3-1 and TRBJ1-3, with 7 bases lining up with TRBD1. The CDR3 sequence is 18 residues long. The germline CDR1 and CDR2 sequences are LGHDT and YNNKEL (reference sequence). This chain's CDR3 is CTSSTRRQGFFSGNTIYF. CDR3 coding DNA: TGTACCAGCAGCACTCGTCGACAGGGATTCTTCTCTGGAAACACCATATATTTT.

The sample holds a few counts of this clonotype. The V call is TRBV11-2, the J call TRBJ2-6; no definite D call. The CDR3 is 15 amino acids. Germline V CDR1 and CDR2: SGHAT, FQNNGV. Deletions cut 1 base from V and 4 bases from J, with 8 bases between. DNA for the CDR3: TGTGCCAGCAGCTTAGGGTTTTCGGGGGCCAACGTCCTGACTTTC. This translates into CASSLGFSGANVLTF.

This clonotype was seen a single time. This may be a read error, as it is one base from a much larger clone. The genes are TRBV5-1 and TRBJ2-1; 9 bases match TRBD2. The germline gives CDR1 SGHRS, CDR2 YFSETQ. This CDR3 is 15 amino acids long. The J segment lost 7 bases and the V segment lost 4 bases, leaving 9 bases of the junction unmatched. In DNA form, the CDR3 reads TGCGCCAGCAGCGTCGGGACTAGCAGACAAAATGAGCAGTTCTTC. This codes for CASSVGTSRQNEQFF.

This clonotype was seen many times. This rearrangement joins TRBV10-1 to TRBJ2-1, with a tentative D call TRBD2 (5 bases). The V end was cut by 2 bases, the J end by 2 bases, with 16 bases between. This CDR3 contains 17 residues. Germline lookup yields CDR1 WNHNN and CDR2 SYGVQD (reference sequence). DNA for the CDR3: TGCGCCAGCAGTGAGCCCGAGAGCGGATTCCCCTACAATGAGCAGTTCTTC. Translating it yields CASSEPESGFPYNEQFF.

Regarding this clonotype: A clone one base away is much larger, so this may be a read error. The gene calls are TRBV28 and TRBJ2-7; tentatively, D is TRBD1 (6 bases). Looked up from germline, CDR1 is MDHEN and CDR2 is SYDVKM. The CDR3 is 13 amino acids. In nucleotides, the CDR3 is TGTACCAGCAGTTCGGGACACTACTACGAGCAGTACTTC. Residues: CTSSSGHYYEQYF.

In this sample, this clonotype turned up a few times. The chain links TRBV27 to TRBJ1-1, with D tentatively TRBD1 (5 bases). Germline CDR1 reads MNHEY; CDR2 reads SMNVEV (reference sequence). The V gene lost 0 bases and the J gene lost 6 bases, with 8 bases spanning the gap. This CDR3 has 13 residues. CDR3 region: CASSLSRGSEAFF. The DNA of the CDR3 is TGTGCCAGCAGTTTATCGCGGGGGTCTGAAGCTTTCTTT.

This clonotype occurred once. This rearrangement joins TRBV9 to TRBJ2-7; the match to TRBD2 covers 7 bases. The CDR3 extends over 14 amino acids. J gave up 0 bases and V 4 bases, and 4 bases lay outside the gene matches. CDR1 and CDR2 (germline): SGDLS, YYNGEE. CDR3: CASSPRTSSYEQYF. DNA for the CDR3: TGTGCCAGCAGCCCAAGGACTAGCTCCTACGAGCAGTACTTC.

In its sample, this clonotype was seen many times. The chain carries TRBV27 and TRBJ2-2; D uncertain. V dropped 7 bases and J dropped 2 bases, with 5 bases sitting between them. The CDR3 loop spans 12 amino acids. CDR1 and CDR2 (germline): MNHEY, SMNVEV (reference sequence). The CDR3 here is CASKNNTGELFF. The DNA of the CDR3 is TGTGCCAGCAAGAATAACACCGGGGAGCTGTTTTTT.

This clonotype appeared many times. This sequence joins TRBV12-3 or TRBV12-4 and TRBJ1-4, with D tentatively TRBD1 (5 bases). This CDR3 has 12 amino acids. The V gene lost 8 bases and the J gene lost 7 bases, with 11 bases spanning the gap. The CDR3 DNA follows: TGTGCCAGCGGGGCGGGAAGTGAAAAACTGTTTTTT. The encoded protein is CASGAGSEKLFF.

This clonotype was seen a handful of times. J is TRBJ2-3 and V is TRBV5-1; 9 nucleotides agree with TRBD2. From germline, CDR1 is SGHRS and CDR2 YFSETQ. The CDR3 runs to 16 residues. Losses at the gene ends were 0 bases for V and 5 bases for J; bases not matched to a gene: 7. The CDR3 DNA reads TGCGCCAGCAGCTTGGATGGTAGCGGGAGCCTAGATACGCAGTATTTT. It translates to CASSLDGSGSLDTQYF.

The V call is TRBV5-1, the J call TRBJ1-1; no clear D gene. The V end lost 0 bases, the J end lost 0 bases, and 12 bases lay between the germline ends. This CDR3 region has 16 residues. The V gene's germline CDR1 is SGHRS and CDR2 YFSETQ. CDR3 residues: CASSLATGSMNTEAFF. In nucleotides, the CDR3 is TGCGCCAGCAGCTTGGCCACGGGCTCCATGAACACTGAAGCTTTCTTT.

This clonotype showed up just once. In nucleotides, the CDR3 is TGCGCCAGCAGCCAAGCAGCGGGAGGGCCTAATGAGCAGTTCTTC. Protein sequence: CASSQAAGGPNEQFF. The chain links TRBV4-1 to TRBJ2-1; 10 positions match TRBD2. The CDR3 is 15 amino acids. V dropped 1 base and J dropped 7; count of bases not matched to a gene: 4. CDR1 MGHRA and CDR2 YSYEKL come from the germline V gene.